The 8 T cell receptor beta chains listed next were all sequenced from one sample in a study of OX40 agonist ivuxolimab in advanced cancers. Produced via immunoSEQ multiplex PCR; TCRdb's table is partial and in-frame only. Of about 72,000 clones listed, around 85% are singletons. Sample: CD4+ or CD8+ T cells sorted from blood, taken in a trial of the OX40 agonist ivuxolimab. These receptors were collected from an adult with an advanced solid tumor such as melanoma, head and neck, liver or kidney cancer.

This chain links TRBV10-3 with TRBJ1-5, with D hard to call. Trimming pared 2 bases from V and 5 bases from J, leaving 7 bases between. CDR3 length equals 13 residues. Germline CDR1 is ENHRY and CDR2 is SYGVKD. The CDR3 spells CAISEDTDQPQHF. The CDR3 coding sequence is TGTGCCATCAGTGAGGACACCGATCAGCCCCAGCATTTT.

The chain links TRBV11-2 to TRBJ1-2; the match to TRBD1 covers 7 bases. The germline V gene has CDR1 SGHAT and CDR2 FQNNGV. The CDR3 sequence is 14 residues long. V lost 5 bases to trimming and J lost 7 bases; unmatched junction nucleotides: 10. The CDR3 DNA reads as TGTGCCAGCAGCCTCGGACAGGTTCAGAGTGGCTACACCTTC. The encoded protein is CASSLGQVQSGYTF. The full variable domain, with the rest looked up from reference TRBV11-2 and TRBJ1-2, is EAGVAQSPRYKIIEKRQSVAFWCNPISGHATLYWYQQILGQGPKLLIQFQNNGVVDDSQLPKDRFSAERLKGVDSTLKIQPAKLEDSAVYLCASSLGQVQSGYTFGSGTRLTVV.

V usage is TRBV11-3 and J usage is TRBJ2-3; 8 bases map to TRBD2. Per the germline V gene, CDR1 is SGHNT and CDR2 is YENEEA. J was trimmed by 1 base and V by 2 bases; bases with no gene match: 2. The CDR3 runs to 15 residues. The CDR3 region is CASSLISGGTDTQYF. The CDR3 DNA reads TGTGCCAGCAGCTTAATTAGCGGGGGCACAGATACGCAGTATTTT.

This chain's CDR3 is CASSEAGSGSVDEQFF. In nucleotides, the CDR3 is TGTGCCAGCAGTGAAGCAGGCAGCGGGAGCGTCGATGAGCAGTTCTTC. The chain recombines TRBV2 with TRBJ2-1, with TRBD2 matching over 8 bases. J lost 8 bases, V lost 0 bases, and 9 bases had no gene match. CDR3 length equals 16 residues. CDR1 is SNHLY and CDR2 is FYNNEI in the germline V gene.

V is TRBV19 and J is TRBJ2-7, with D unclear. This CDR3 spans 11 amino acids. From germline, CDR1 is LNHDA and CDR2 SQIVND (reference sequence). Trimming left V 3 bases short and J 6 bases short, with 6 bases between. The CDR3 nucleotides are TGTGCCAGTAGTATGGCTAGCGAGCAGTACTTC. This sequence encodes CASSMASEQYF.

The chain combines TRBV7-9 with TRBJ1-1; D is unclear. Trimming shortened V by 6 bases and J by 6 bases, and 20 bases separated the two germline ends. CDR1 and CDR2 from the germline V gene are SEHNR and FQNEAQ (reference sequence). This CDR3 comprises 15 residues. The CDR3 DNA reads TGTGCCAGCAGTCCCTCCCGCCCACAGACGGCTGAAGCTTTCTTT. Its translation: CASSPSRPQTAEAFF.

This rearrangement joins TRBV6-6 to TRBJ1-2; D is uncertain. The CDR3 is 15 amino acids. The V gene's germline CDR1 is MNHNY and CDR2 SVGAGI (reference sequence). With 2 bases removed from V and 6 bases from J, the gap between germline ends came to 16 bases. The CDR3 DNA reads TGTGCCAGCAGTTACGGTGAGGGAGTAACGGATGGCTACACCTTC. Amino acids: CASSYGEGVTDGYTF.

The chain has TRBV6-5 and TRBJ1-2; D not resolved. Germline lookup yields CDR1 MNHEY and CDR2 SVGAGI. Deletions cut 0 bases from V and 4 bases from J, with 6 bases between. The CDR3 has 13 residues. Written as DNA, the CDR3 is TGTGCCAGCAGTTACTCGAAAACCTATGGCTACACCTTC. This encodes CASSYSKTYGYTF.